The TCR beta chain under discussion was sequenced for a study of blood T cell repertoires in COVID-19 (dated by TCRdb to the early 2020s). Context from the whole study: The collaborator samples originated in the United States, Italy and Spain and spanned the acute and convalescent phases of COVID-19. Where HLA class I and class II types were available, the types were taken from metadata supplied by the sample provider, not from assay-based typing. The prospective study material was composed of cDNA or gDNA derived from T cells, B-cell-depleted T cells, or PBMCs. The dataset comprised deeply sampled blood TCRbeta repertoires from subjects exposed to, actively infected with, or recovered from COVID-19. The repertoires were made available in a free public database intended to serve as a resource for research on the immune response to SARS-CoV-2. Sample metadata almost always included a de-identified subject ID, COVID-19 status, age in years and sex. The samples were drawn from two sources: the first 160 participants of the ongoing ImmuneRACE study, and 1,000 to 1,500 subjects contributed by 6 global collaborators.

What the research found in general, with its limitations: Clinical and demographic metadata were provided uncurated, with the amount varying by source and participant.

Comments on this clone: What antigen it recognizes has not been identified. Base qualities are missing; no much larger clone stands one base away.

Looking up the germline V gene yields CDR1 MNHEY and CDR2 SVGAGI. From its cysteine to its phenylalanine, the CDR3 spans 15 amino acids. Left in the record is the CDR3 DNA by itself, 45 bases read in frame from the first base. Trimming takes 4 bases from V and 1 base from J, and the germline ends sit 13 bases apart. TCRbeta CDR3 regions were amplified from genomic DNA using the immunoSEQ Assay, a bias-controlled multiplex PCR. Under the source paper's analysis protocol: The number of nucleated cells in each sample was estimated from the amplification of reference gene primers within the assay. To quantify the absolute abundance of each unique TCRbeta CDR3 rearrangement, sequence reads were collapsed and filtered. For each sample, productive Simpson clonality was calculated by taking the square root of Simpson's diversity index across productive rearrangements. TCRdb holds this immuneACCESS table with in-frame rearrangements only. Some clones are missing; in checked studies, unresolved V genes explain under half, and the rest has no known cause. That table supplies the V and J calls and clone size; D and trimming were determined from the DNA. This sample lists under 300,000 clones; about 87% were detected once. The leading ten clones occupy under 3.5% of the sample.

In the prospective study, participants were roughly 18 to 89 years old, resided in about two dozen geographic areas of the United States, and were enrolled through a virtual design. In the prospective study, cohorts were assigned on the basis of participant-reported clinical history obtained from a screening survey and a study questionnaire. Recovered participants in ImmuneRACE Cohort 3 were defined as having two consecutive negative NP/OP PCR tests, clearance from a healthcare professional, or resolution of symptoms. Mobile phlebotomists in the prospective study collected whole blood, serum and a nasopharyngeal or oropharyngeal swab from every participant. Additional blood draws and questionnaires over a roughly two-month period could optionally be provided by prospective study participants. Blood samples from the prospective study were shipped frozen or at room temperature prior to DNA extraction.

The source is a woman aged 45 to 65 who had recovered from COVID-19. The specimen sequenced was PBMCs or T cells enriched from blood (not recorded which). The chain is made from TRBV6-5 and TRBJ2-5; a weak D assignment points to TRBD2 (5 bases agree). The CDR3 region has the sequence CASSFTPGVQETQYF. The nucleotides read TGTGCCAGCAGTTTCACCCCCGGGGTCCAAGAGACCCAGTACTTC.